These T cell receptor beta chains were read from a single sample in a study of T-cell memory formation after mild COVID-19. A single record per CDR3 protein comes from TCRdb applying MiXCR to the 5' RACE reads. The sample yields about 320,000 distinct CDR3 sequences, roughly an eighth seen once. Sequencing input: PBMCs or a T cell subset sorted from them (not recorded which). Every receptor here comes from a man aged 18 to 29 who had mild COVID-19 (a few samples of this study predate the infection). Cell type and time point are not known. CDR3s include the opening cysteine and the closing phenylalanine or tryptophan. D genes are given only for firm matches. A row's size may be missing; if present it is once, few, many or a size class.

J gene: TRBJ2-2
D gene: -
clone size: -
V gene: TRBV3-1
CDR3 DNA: TGTGCCAGCAGCCTAGACCAGGGTCCCGGGGAGCTGTTTTTT
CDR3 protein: CASSLDQGPGELFF

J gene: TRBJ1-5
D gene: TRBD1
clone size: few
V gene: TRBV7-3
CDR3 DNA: TGTGCCAGCAGCTTCAAGACAGGGGGTGAGAAAAATCAGCCCCAGCATTTT
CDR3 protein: CASSFKTGGEKNQPQHF

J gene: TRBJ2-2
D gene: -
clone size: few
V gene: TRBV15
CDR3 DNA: TGTGCCACCAGCAGAGGTAGCTCTGCGGACACCGGGGAGCTGTTTTTT
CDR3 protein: CATSRGSSADTGELFF

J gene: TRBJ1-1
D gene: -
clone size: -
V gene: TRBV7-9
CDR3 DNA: TGTGCCAGCAGAGGGGAATATGCGGCTTTCTTT
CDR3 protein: CASRGEYAAFF

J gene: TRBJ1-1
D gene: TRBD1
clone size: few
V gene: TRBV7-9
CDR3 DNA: TGTGCCAGCAGCCCCACCATATCAGGGGGACGGACTGAAGCTTTCTTT
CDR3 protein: CASSPTISGGRTEAFF

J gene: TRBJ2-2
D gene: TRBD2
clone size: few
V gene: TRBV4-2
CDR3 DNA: TGTGCCAGCAGCCCCTGGACTAGCGTGAACTATAACACCGGGGAGCTGTTTTTT
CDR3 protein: CASSPWTSVNYNTGELFF

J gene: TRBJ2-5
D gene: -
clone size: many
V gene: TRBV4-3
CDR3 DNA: TGCGCCAGCAGCCAAGAAGCGAGGGTCAGGGAAGAGACCCAGTACTTC
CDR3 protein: CASSQEARVREETQYF

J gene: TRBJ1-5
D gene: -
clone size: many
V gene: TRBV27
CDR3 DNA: TGTGCCAGCAGCCCGGGGGGGTACTCTAATCAGCCCCAGCATTTT
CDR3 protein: CASSPGGYSNQPQHF

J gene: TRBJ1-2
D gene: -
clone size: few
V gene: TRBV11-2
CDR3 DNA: TGTGCCAGCAGCTCGAACAGGGTTACCTATGGCTACACCTTC
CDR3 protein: CASSSNRVTYGYTF

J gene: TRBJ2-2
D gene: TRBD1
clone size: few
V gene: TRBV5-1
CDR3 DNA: TGCGCCAGCAGCTCCGGACAGGGGTATGACGGGGAGCTGTTTTTT
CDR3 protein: CASSSGQGYDGELFF

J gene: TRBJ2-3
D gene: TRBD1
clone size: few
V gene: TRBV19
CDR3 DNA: TGTGCCAGTAGTACCGGGACAGGGGGAGGAGATACGCAGTATTTT
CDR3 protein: CASSTGTGGGDTQYF

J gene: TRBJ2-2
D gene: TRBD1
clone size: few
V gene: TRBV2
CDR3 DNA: TGTGCCACCCTCTTCGACAGGGGGAACACCGGGGAGCTGTTTTTT
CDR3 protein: CATLFDRGNTGELFF

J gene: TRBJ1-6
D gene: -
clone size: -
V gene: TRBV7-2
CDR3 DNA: TGTGCCAGCAGCTTAGCTGTGGCGGGGCTAAATTCACCCCTCCACTTT
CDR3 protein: CASSLAVAGLNSPLHF

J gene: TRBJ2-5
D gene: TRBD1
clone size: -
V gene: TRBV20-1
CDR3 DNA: TGCAGTGCGAGGGACAGACAAGAGACCCAGTACTTC
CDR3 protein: CSARDRQETQYF

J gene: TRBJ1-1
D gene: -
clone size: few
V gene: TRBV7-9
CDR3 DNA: TGTGCCAGCAGAAAAAGCGCGGAAGAAGCTTTCTTT
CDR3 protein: CASRKSAEEAFF

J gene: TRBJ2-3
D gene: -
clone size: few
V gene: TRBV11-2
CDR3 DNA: TGTGCCAGCAGTGTGGGCCTCGGGGAAGCAAGAACAGATACGCAGTATTTT
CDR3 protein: CASSVGLGEARTDTQYF

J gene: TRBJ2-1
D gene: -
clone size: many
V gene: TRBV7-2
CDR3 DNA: TGTGCCAGCAGCCCCACCAGGGCCCAATCGAATGAGCAGTTCTTC
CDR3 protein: CASSPTRAQSNEQFF

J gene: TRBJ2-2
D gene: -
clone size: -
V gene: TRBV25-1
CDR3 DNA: TGTGCCAGCAGTGAGATAGGGGGGCGGTACACCGGGGAGCTGTTTTTT
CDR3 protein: CASSEIGGRYTGELFF

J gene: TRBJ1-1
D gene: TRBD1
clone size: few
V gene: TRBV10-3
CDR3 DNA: TGTGCCATCAAGGGGACAGGGAAGTTGAACACTGAAGCTTTCTTT
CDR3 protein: CAIKGTGKLNTEAFF

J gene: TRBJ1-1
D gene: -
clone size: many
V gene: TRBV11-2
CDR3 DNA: TGTGCCAGCAGCTTAGATCACGAGGCGATGAACACTGAAGCTTTCTTT
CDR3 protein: CASSLDHEAMNTEAFF

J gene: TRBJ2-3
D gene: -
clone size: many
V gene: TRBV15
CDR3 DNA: TGTGCCACCAGCAGAGATCGTAGAAAAGTATCGCAGTATTTT
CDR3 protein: CATSRDRRKVSQYF

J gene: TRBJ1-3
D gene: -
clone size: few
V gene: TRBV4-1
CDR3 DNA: TGCGCCAGCAGCCCGGGGGGGGGGAGCTCTGGAAACACCATATATTTT
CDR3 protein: CASSPGGGSSGNTIYF

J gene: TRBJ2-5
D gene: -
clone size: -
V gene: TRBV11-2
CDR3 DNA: TGTGCCTGCGCGAGCAGCAGCAGGATTCAAGAGACCCAGTACTTC
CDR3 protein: CACASSSRIQETQYF

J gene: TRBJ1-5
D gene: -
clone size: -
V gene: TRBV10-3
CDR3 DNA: TGTGCCATCAGTGATCCCCCGTCCGGGATCGAGCAGCCCCAGCATTTT
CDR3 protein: CAISDPPSGIEQPQHF

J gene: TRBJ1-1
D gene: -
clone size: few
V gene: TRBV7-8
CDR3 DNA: TGTGCCAGCAGCCTCAGCTCGACAGGCGGCACTGAAGCTTTCTTT
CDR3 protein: CASSLSSTGGTEAFF

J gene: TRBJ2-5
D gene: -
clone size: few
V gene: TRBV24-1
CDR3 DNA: TGTGCCACCAGTGACCCTCGACAGCCCTCGGAGTACTTC
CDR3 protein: CATSDPRQPSEYF

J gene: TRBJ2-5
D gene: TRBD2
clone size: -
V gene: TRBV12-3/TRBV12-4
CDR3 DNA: TGTGCCAGCAGTTTCGGCGGGGGGCCTGAAGAGACCCAGTACTTC
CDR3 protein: CASSFGGGPEETQYF

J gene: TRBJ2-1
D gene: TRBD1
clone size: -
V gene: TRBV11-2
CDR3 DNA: TGTGCCAGCAGCCCAGGGACAGGGGGCGGATCCTACAATGAGCAGTTCTTC
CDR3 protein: CASSPGTGGGSYNEQFF

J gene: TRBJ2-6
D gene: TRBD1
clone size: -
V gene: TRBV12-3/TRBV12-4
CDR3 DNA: TGTGCCAGCAGTTTAGTCAGGGGGCTACCTGGGGCCAACGTCCTGACTTTC
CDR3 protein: CASSLVRGLPGANVLTF

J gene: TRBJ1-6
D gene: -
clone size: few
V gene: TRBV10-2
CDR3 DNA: TGCGCCAGCACGCAGCAGATGAATTCACCCCTCCACTTT
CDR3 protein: CASTQQMNSPLHF

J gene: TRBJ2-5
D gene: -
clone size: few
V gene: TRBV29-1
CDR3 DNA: TGCAGCGTCGACCTTCTGGGGGTGTCAGAGACCCAGTACTTC
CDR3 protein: CSVDLLGVSETQYF

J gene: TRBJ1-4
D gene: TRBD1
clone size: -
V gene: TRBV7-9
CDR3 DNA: TGTGCCAGCAGCCGGGACAGGGGGGATGAAAAACTGTTTTTT
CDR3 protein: CASSRDRGDEKLFF

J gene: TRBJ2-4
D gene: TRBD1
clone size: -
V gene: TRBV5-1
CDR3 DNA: TGCGCCAGCAGCTTGGAGGGGGCGGTGATCAACATTCAGTACTTC
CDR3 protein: CASSLEGAVINIQYF

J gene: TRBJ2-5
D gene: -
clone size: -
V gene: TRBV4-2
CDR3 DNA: TGTGCCAGCAGCCAAGATGGCAGGGGCAGTGAGACCCAGTACTTC
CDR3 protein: CASSQDGRGSETQYF

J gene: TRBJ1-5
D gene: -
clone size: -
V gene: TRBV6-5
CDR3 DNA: TGTGCCAGCAGTTACTCGAGTTATAGCAATCAGCCCCAGCATTTT
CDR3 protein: CASSYSSYSNQPQHF

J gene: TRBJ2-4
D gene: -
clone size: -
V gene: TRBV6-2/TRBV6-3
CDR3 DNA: TGTGCCAGCACCGCGGACAGCCTTAATCTAGCCAAAAACATTCAGTACTTC
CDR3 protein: CASTADSLNLAKNIQYF

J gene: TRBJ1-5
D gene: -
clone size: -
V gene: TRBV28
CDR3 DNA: TGTGCCGGCAAGAGGGGTGGCAATCAGCCCCAGCATTTT
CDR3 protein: CAGKRGGNQPQHF

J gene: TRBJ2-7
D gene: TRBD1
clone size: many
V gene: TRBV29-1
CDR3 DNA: TGCAGCGTTGAAGATCGGCCAGGGGGCTCCTACGAGCAGTACTTC
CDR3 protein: CSVEDRPGGSYEQYF

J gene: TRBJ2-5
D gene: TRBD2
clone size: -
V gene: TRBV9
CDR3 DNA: TGTGCCAGCAGCGCCCAAGCTAGCGGGGGTAAGGAGACCCAGTACTTC
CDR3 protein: CASSAQASGGKETQYF

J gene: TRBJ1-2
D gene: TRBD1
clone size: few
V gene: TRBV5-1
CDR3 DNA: TGCGCCAGCAGTGTAGGGGGCGCTCTCTATGGCTACACCTTC
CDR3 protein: CASSVGGALYGYTF

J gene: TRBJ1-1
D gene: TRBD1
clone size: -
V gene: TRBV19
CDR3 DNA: TGTGCCAGTAGGGGGGACAGAACTTACACTGAAGCTTTCTTT
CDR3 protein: CASRGDRTYTEAFF

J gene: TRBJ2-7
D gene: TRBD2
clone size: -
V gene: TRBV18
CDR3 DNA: TGTGCCAGCTCACCGAGACTAGCGGTTACCTACGAGCAGTACTTC
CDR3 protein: CASSPRLAVTYEQYF

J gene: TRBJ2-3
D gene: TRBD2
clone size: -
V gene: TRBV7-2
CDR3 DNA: TGTGCCAGCAGCCCAGGACCCAGCGGGGGCGCAGATACGCAGTATTTT
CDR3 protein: CASSPGPSGGADTQYF

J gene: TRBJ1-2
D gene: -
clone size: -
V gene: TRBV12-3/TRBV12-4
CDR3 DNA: TGTGCCAGCAGTTTTGCCGGGGCGGGTGGCTACACCTTC
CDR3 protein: CASSFAGAGGYTF

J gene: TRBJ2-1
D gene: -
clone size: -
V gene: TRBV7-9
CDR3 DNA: TGTGCCAGCAGCTTAGTAGGGGGGGCTCATGAGCAGTTCTTC
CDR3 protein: CASSLVGGAHEQFF

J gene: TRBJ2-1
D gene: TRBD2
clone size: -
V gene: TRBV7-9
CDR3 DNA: TGTGCCAGCAGCTCTCTCCTAGCGGGGGAGCAGTTCTTC
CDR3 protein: CASSSLLAGEQFF

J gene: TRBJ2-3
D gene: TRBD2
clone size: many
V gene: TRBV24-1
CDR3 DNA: TGTGCCACTACGGACAGTTCGGGGGGGATACGCACACCGCAGTATTTT
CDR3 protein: CATTDSSGGIRTPQYF

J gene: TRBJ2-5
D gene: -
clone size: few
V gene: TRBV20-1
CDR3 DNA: TGCAGTGCAGACACCTGGGAGACCCAGTACTTC
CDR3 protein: CSADTWETQYF

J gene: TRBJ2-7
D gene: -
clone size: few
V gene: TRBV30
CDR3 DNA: TGTGCCTGGAGTGGTGACTCCTACGAGCAGTACTTC
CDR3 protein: CAWSGDSYEQYF

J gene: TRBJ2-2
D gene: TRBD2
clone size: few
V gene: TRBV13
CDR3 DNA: TGTGCCAGCAGCTCCTTCCTCAGCGGGGGGGCCGCCAACACCGGGGAGCTGTTTTTT
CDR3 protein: CASSSFLSGGAANTGELFF

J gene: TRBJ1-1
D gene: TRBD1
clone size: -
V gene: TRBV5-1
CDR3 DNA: TGCGCCAGCAGCCCCAGACAGGGAAACGATGAAGCTTTCTTT
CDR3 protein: CASSPRQGNDEAFF

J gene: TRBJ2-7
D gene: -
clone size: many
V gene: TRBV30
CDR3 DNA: TGTGCCTGGGGGGACGCCTACGAGCAGTACTTC
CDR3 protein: CAWGDAYEQYF

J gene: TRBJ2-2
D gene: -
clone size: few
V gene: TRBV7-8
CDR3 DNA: TGTGCCAGCAGCTTAGCGATAGACTCGGCCCCCACCGGGGAGCTGTTTTTT
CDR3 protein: CASSLAIDSAPTGELFF